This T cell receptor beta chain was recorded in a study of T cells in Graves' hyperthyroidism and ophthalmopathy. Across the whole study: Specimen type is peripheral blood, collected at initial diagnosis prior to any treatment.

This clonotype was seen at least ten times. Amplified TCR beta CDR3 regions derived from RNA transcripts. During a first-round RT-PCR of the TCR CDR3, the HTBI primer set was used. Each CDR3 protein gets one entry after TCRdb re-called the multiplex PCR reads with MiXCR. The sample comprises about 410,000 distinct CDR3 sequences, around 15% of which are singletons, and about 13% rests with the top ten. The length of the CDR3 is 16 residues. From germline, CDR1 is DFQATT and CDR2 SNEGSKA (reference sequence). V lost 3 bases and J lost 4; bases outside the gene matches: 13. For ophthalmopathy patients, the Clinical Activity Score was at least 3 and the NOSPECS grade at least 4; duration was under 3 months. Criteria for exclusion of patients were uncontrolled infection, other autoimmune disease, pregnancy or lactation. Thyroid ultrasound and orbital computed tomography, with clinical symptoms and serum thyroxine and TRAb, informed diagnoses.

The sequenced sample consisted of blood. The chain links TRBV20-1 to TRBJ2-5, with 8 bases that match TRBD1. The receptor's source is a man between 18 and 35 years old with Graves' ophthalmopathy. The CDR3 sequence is CSARMKPGQVRETQYF. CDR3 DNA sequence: TGCAGTGCTAGGATGAAACCGGGACAGGTCAGAGAGACCCAGTACTTC.